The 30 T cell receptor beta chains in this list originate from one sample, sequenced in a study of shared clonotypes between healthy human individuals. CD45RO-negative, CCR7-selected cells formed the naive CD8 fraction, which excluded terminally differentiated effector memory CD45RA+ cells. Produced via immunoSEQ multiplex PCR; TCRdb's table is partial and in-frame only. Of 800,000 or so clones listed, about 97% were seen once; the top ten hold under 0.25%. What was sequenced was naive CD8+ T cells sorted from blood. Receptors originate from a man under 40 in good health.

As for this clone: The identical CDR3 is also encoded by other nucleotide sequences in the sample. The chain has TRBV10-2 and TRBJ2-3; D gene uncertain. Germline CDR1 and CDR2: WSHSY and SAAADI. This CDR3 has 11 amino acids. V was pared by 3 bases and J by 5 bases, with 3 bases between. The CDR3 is CASSEGDTQYF. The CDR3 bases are TGCGCCAGCAGTGAAGGAGATACGCAGTATTTT.

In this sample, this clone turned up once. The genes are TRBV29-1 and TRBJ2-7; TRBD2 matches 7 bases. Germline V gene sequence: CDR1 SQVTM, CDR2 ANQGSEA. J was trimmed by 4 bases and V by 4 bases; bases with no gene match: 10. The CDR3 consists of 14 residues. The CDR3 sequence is CSVAGGYPGYEQYF. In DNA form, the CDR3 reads TGCAGCGTTGCCGGGGGGTACCCTGGGTACGAGCAGTACTTC.

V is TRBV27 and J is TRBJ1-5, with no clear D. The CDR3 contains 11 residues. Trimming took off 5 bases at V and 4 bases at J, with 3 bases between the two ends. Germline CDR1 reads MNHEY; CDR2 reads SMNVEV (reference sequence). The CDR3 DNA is TGTGCCAGCAGTCAGAATCAGCCCCAGCATTTT. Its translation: CASSQNQPQHF.

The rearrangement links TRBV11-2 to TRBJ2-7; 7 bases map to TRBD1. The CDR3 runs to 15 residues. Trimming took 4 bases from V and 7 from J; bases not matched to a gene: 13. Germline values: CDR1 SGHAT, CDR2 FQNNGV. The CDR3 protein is CASSSNRGQLGEQYF. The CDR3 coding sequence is TGTGCCAGCAGCTCGAACAGGGGCCAACTCGGGGAGCAGTACTTC.

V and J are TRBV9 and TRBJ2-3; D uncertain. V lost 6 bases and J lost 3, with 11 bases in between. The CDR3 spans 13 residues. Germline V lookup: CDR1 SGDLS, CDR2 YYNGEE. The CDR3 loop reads CASNAVNTDTQYF. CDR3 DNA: TGTGCCAGCAACGCGGTCAATACAGATACGCAGTATTTT.

DNA for the CDR3: TGTGCCAGCAGTGATCGCAGAGGGGACTATCAGCCCCAGCATTTT. Protein sequence: CASSDRRGDYQPQHF. The chain has TRBV6-1 and TRBJ1-5, with D maybe TRBD1 (5 bases). The CDR3 totals 15 residues. Trimming removed 3 bases at V and 5 bases at J, with 14 bases between. Germline V CDR1 and CDR2: MNHNS, SASEGT.

The CDR3: CASRDPLGLALHEQFF. CDR3 coding DNA: TGTGCCAGCAGAGATCCGTTGGGACTAGCGTTGCATGAGCAGTTCTTC. This chain joins TRBV7-8 and TRBJ2-1, with 10 bases identical to TRBD2. This CDR3 contains 16 residues. In germline, CDR1 is SGHVS, CDR2 FQNEAQ. Trimming removed 6 bases from V and 8 bases from J; junction bases left unmatched: 13.

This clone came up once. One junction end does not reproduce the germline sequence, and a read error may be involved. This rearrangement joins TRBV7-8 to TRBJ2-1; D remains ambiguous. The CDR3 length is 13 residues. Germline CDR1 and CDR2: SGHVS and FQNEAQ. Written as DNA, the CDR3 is TGTGCCAGCAGCTTACGAAGCTACCATGAGCAGTTCTTC. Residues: CASSLRSYHEQFF. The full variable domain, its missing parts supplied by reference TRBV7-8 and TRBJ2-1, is GAGVSQSPRYKVAKRGQDVALRCDPISGHVSLFWYQQALGQGPEFLTYFQNEAQLDKSGLPSDRFFAERPEGSVSTLKIQRTQQEDSAVYLCASSLRSYHEQFFGPGTRLTVL.

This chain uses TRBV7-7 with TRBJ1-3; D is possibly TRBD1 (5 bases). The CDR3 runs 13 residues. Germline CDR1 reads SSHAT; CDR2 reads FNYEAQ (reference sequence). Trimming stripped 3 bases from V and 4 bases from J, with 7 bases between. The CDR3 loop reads CASSLGGGNTIYF. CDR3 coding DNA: TGTGCCAGCAGCTTGGGGGGAGGAAACACCATATATTTT.

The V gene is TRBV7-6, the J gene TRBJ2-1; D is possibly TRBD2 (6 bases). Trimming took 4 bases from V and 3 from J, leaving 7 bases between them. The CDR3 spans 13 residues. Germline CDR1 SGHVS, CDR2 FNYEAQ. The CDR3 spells CASSYGGYNEQFF. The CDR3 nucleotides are TGTGCCAGCAGCTACGGGGGCTACAATGAGCAGTTCTTC.

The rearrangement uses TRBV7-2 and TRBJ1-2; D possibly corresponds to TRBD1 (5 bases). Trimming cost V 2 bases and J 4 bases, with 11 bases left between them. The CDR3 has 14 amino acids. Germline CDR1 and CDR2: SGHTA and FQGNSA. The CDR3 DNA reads TGTGCCAGCAGCTTACCGGGGGGAGCCTATGGCTACACCTTC. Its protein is CASSLPGGAYGYTF. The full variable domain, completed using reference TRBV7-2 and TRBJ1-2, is GAGVSQSPSNKVTEKGKDVELRCDPISGHTALYWYRQSLGQGLEFLIYFQGNSAPDKSGLPSDRFSAERTGGSVSTLTIQRTQQEDSAVYLCASSLPGGAYGYTFGSGTRLTVV.

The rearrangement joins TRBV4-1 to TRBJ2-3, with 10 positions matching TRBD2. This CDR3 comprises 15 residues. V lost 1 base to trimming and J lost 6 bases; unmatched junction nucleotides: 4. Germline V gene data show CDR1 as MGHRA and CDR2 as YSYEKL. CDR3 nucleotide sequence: TGCGCCAGCAGCCAAGCTAGCGGGAGAGAGGATACGCAGTATTTT. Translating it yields CASSQASGREDTQYF.

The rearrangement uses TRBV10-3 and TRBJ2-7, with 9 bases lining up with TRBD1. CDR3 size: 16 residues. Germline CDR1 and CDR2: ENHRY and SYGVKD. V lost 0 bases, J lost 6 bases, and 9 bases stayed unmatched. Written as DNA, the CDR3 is TGTGCCATCAGTGAGTCGACAAGTCCGACAGGGGGCGAGCAGTACTTC. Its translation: CAISESTSPTGGEQYF.

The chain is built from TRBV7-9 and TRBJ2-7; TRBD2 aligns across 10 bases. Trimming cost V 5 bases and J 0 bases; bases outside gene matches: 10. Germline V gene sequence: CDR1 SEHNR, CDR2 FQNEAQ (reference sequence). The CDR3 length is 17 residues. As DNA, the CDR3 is TGTGCCAGCAGCCCCGCGTCTAGCGGGAGTTCCTCCTACGAGCAGTACTTC. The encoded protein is CASSPASSGSSSYEQYF.

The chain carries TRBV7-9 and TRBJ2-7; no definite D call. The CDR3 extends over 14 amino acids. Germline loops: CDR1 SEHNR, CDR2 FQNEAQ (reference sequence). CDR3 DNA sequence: TGTGCAACCACGGACGGCCTGACTCCCTACGAGCAGTACTTC. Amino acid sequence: CATTDGLTPYEQYF. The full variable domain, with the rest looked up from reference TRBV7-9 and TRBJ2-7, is DTGVSQNPRHKITKRGQNVTFRCDPISEHNRLYWYRQTLGQGPEFLTYFQNEAQLEKSRLLSDRFSAERPKGSFSTLEIQRTEQGDSAMYLCATTDGLTPYEQYFGPGTRLTVT.

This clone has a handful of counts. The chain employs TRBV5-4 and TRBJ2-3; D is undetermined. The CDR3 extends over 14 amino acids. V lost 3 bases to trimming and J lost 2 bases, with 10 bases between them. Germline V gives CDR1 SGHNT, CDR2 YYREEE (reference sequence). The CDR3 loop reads CASSYQRATDTQYF. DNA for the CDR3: TGTGCCAGCAGCTACCAGAGAGCCACAGATACGCAGTATTTT.

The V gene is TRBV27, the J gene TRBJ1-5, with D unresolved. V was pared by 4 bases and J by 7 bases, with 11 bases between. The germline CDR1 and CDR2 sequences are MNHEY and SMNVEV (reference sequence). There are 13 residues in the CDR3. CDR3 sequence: CASSSRGGQPQHF. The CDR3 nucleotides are TGTGCCAGCAGTTCCCGGGGTGGACAGCCCCAGCATTTT.

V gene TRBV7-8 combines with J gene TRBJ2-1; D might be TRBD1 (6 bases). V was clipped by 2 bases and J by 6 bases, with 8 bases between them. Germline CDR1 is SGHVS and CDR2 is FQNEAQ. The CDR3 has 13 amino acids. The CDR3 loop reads CASSLRGGNEQFF. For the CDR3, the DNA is TGTGCCAGCAGCTTACGAGGGGGCAATGAGCAGTTCTTC. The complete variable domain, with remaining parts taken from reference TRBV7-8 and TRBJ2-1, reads GAGVSQSPRYKVAKRGQDVALRCDPISGHVSLFWYQQALGQGPEFLTYFQNEAQLDKSGLPSDRFFAERPEGSVSTLKIQRTQQEDSAVYLCASSLRGGNEQFFGPGTRLTVL.

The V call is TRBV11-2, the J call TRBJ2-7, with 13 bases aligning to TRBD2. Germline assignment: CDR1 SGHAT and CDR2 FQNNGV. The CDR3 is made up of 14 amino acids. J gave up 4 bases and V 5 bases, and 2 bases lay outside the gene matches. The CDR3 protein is CASSGLAGVYEQYF. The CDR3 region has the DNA TGTGCCAGCAGCGGACTAGCGGGAGTGTACGAGCAGTACTTC.

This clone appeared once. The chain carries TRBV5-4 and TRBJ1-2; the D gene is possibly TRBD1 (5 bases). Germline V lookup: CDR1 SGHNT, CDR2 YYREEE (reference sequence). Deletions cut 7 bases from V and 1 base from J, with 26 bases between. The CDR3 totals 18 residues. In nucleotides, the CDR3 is TGTGCCAGCTGGACGGGATCCGACGGGACGGGATTTAACTATGGCTACACCTTC. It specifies CASWTGSDGTGFNYGYTF.

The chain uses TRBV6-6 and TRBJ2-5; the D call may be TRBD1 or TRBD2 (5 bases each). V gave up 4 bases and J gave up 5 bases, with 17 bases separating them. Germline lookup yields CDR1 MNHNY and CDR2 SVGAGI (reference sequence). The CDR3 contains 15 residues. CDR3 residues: CASSSPHGALETQYF. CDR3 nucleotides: TGTGCCAGCAGTTCTCCTCACGGGGCATTGGAGACCCAGTACTTC.

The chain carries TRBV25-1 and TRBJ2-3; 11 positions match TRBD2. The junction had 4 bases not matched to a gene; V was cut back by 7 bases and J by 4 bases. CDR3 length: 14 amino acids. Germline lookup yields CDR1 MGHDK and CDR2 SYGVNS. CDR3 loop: CASTTSGKPDTQYF. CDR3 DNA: TGTGCCAGCACGACTAGCGGGAAACCAGATACGCAGTATTTT.

CDR3 in DNA: TGTGCCAGCAGTTTTAGCCTGGCAGGGAGCACAGATACGCAGTATTTT. Translated: CASSFSLAGSTDTQYF. The V call is TRBV28, the J call TRBJ2-3, with a possible D match to TRBD1 (5 bases). Trimming shortened V by 3 bases and J by 0 bases, and 13 bases separated the two germline ends. CDR3 length: 16 amino acids. Germline assignment: CDR1 MDHEN and CDR2 SYDVKM.

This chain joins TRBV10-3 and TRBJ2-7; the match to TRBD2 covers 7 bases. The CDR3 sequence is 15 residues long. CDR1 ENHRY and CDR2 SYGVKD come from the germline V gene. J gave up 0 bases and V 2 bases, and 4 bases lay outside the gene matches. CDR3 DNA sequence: TGTGCCATCAGTGAGAGCGGGGCGAGCTCCTACGAGCAGTACTTC. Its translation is CAISESGASSYEQYF.

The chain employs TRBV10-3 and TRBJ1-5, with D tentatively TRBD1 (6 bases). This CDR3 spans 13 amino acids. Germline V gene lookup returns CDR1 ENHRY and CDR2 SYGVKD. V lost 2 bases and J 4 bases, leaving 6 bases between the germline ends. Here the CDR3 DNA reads TGTGCCATCAGTGAGGACAGGAATCAGCCCCAGCATTTT. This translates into CAISEDRNQPQHF.

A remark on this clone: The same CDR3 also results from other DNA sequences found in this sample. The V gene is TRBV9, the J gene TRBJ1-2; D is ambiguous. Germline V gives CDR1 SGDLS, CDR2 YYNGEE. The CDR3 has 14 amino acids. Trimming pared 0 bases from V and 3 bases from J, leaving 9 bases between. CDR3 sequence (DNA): TGTGCCAGCAGCGTAGATCCGGCGTACTATGGCTACACCTTC. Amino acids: CASSVDPAYYGYTF.

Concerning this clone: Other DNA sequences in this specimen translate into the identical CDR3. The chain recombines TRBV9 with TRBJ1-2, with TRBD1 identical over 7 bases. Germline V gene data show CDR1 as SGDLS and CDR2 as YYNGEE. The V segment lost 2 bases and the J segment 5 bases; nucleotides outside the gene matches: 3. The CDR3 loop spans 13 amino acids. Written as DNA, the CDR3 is TGTGCCAGCAGCGTGGGGGACAGTTATGGCTACACCTTC. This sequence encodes CASSVGDSYGYTF.

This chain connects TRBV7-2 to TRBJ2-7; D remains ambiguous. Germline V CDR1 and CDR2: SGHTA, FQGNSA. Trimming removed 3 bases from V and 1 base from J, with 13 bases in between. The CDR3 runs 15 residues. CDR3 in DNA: TGTGCCAGCAGCTTCGGCCGTTTGTGGTCCTACGAGCAGTACTTC. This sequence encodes CASSFGRLWSYEQYF.

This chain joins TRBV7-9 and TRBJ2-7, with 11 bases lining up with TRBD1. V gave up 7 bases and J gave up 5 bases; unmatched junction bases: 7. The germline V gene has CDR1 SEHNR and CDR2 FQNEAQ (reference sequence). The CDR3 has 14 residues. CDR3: CASNPGQGADEQYF. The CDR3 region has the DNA TGTGCCAGCAACCCCGGACAGGGGGCTGACGAGCAGTACTTC.

CDR3 in DNA: TGTGCCAGCAGTGAATTCTTAGCGGGGCACACAGATACGCAGTATTTT. Its translation is CASSEFLAGHTDTQYF. The chain joins TRBV2 to TRBJ2-3, with 8 bases lining up with TRBD2. The CDR3 runs 16 residues. V lost 2 bases, J lost 2 bases, and 6 bases stayed unmatched. Germline-derived CDR1 and CDR2 are SNHLY and FYNNEI.